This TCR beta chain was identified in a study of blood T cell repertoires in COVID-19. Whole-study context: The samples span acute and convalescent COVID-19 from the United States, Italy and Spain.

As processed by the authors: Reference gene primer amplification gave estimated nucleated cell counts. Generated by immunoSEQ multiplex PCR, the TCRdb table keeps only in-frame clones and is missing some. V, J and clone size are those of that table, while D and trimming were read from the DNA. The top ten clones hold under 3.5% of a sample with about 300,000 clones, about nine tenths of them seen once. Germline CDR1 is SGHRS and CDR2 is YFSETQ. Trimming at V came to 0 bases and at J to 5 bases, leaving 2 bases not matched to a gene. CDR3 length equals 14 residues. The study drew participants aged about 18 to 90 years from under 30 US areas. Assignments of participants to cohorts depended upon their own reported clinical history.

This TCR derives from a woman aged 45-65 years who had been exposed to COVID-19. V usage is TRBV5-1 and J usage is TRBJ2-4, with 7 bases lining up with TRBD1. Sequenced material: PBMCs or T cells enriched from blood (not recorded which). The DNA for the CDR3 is TGCGCCAGCAGCTTGGCAGGGACAGAAAACATTCAGTACTTC. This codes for CASSLAGTENIQYF.